Following are 9 T cell receptor beta chains from one sample sequenced in a study of T cells in Graves' hyperthyroidism and ophthalmopathy. RNA transcripts yielded amplified TCR beta CDR3 regions. The HTBI primer set was used in a first-round RT-PCR of the TCR CDR3. MiXCR, run by TCRdb on the multiplex PCR reads, gives a single entry per CDR3 protein. This repertoire shows around 520,000 distinct CDR3 sequences, 11% to 15% found once; its top ten account for more than 11%. Sequencing input: blood. These receptors all come from a woman between 40 and 55 years old with Graves' hyperthyroidism.

This clonotype was counted ten times or more. The chain uses TRBV12-3 or TRBV12-4 and TRBJ2-3; 9 nucleotides line up with TRBD2. The CDR3 has 15 amino acids. Trimming at V came to 6 bases and at J to 5 bases, leaving 9 bases not matched to a gene. The chain's CDR3 is CASSRVAGAVDTQYF. The CDR3 DNA follows: TGTGCCAGCAGCCGAGTAGCGGGAGCGGTAGATACGCAGTATTTT.

In this sample, this clonotype turned up many times. The chain couples TRBV27 to TRBJ2-2, with D unresolved. Germline lookup yields CDR1 MNHEY and CDR2 SMNVEV (reference sequence). CDR3 length: 13 residues. With 2 bases removed from V and 6 bases from J, the gap between germline ends came to 7 bases. The CDR3 loop is CASSLAASGELFF. CDR3 DNA sequence: TGTGCCAGCAGTTTAGCCGCCTCCGGGGAGCTGTTTTTT.

This clonotype has ten or more counts. CDR3 protein: CASSLNRQETQYF. CDR3 nucleotides: TGTGCCAGCAGTTTAAACAGACAAGAGACCCAGTACTTC. The chain is built from TRBV27 and TRBJ2-5; no clear D. Deletions cut 2 bases from V and 2 bases from J, with 6 bases between. Germline V gene lookup returns CDR1 MNHEY and CDR2 SMNVEV (reference sequence). The CDR3 has 13 residues.

The sample holds many counts of this clonotype. This chain uses TRBV27 with TRBJ2-2, with 10 bases matching TRBD2. The CDR3 has 15 residues. CDR1 and CDR2 (germline): MNHEY, SMNVEV (reference sequence). J gave up 5 bases and V 6 bases, and 6 bases lay outside the gene matches. This CDR3 reads CASRLAGPRTGELFF. CDR3 DNA sequence: TGTGCCAGCAGACTAGCGGGACCGCGTACCGGGGAGCTGTTTTTT.

This clonotype was observed many times. The gene calls are TRBV12-3 or TRBV12-4 and TRBJ2-1; 7 positions match TRBD2. With 3 bases clipped from V and 2 bases from J, the junction kept 13 bases outside the gene matches. The CDR3 loop spans 18 amino acids. The CDR3 is CASSFVASPGGAYNEQFF. The CDR3 coding sequence is TGTGCCAGCAGTTTTGTCGCCTCCCCGGGGGGTGCCTACAATGAGCAGTTCTTC.

This clonotype was seen many times. The chain recombines TRBV20-1 with TRBJ2-6; TRBD1 is a possible D gene (6 bases). V lost 5 bases and J lost 0, with 14 bases in between. Germline V gives CDR1 DFQATT, CDR2 SNEGSKA (reference sequence). This CDR3 has 16 residues. The CDR3 protein is CSAQDRLVSGANVLTF. CDR3 sequence (DNA): TGCAGTGCTCAGGACAGACTTGTCTCTGGGGCCAACGTCCTGACTTTC.

This chain joins TRBV7-8 and TRBJ2-5, with D tentatively TRBD2 (7 bases). The CDR3 has 14 amino acids. The V gene lost 5 bases and the J gene lost 5 bases, with 15 bases spanning the gap. The germline CDR1 and CDR2 sequences are SGHVS and FQNEAQ. The CDR3 DNA reads as TGTGCCAGCAGCCTAGGGGGGGGGATTGAGACCCAGTACTTC. Protein product: CASSLGGGIETQYF.

This rearrangement joins TRBV10-3 to TRBJ1-5, with 8 bases fitting TRBD1. CDR1 is ENHRY and CDR2 is SYGVKD in the germline V gene. The ends lost 3 bases at V and 4 bases at J; junction bases unmatched: 5. This CDR3 spans 15 amino acids. The CDR3 DNA reads TGTGCCATCAGTGACTCTGACAGGGGAAATCAGCCCCAGCATTTT. Protein product: CAISDSDRGNQPQHF.

This clonotype showed up many times. The chain recombines TRBV9 with TRBJ2-7; the match to TRBD1 covers 10 bases. Germline CDR1 SGDLS, CDR2 YYNGEE. V lost 3 bases and J lost 3; bases outside the gene matches: 3. The CDR3 spans 14 residues. The CDR3 DNA reads TGTGCCAGCAGCGGTGGACAGGGGGGCTACGAGCAGTACTTC. Protein product: CASSGGQGGYEQYF.